Listed here is a single T cell receptor beta chain. The entry originates in a study of blood T cell repertoires in COVID-19. Study-wide context: Specimens from acute and convalescent COVID-19 originated in the United States, Italy and Spain. Sources were T cells, B-cell-depleted T cells, or PBMCs; the material itself was cDNA or gDNA.

Original processing notes: Amplifying reference gene primers gave estimates of nucleated cell counts. Here immunoSEQ multiplex PCR was the method, and the copy in TCRdb shows in-frame clones only, minus some. That table is the source of V, J and clone size, and D and trimming were worked out from the DNA. The table has around 250,000 clones, 88% seen once. Germline values: CDR1 LGHDT, CDR2 YNNKEL (reference sequence). With 3 bases clipped from V and 4 bases from J, the junction kept 8 bases outside the gene matches. The CDR3 has 16 residues. The V call is TRBV3-1 (or the pseudogene TRBV3-2), the J call TRBJ2-3, with TRBD1 identical over 9 bases. The clonotype originates from a human donor in a cohort sampled during active COVID-19. Sequencing was performed on peripheral blood. In DNA, the CDR3 is TGTGCCAGCAGCCAGATGGTGGGACAGGGCGCAGATACGCAGTATTTT. Translation: CASSQMVGQGADTQYF.